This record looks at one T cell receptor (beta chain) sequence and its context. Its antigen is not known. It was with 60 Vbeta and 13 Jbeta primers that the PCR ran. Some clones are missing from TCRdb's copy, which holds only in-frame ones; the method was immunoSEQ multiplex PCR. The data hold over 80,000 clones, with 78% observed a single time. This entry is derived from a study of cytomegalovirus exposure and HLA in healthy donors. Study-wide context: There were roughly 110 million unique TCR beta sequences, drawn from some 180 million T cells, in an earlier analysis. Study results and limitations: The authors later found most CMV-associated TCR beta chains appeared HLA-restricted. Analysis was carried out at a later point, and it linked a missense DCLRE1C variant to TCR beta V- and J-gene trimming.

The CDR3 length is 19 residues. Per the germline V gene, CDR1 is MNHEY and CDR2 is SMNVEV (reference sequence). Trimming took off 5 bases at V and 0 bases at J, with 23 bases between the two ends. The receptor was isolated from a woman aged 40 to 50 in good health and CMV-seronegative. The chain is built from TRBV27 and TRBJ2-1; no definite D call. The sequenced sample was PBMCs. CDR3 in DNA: TGTGCCAGCAGTGGTGGTGTACTACCAACCTCTAGCTCCTACAATGAGCAGTTCTTC. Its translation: CASSGGVLPTSSSYNEQFF.